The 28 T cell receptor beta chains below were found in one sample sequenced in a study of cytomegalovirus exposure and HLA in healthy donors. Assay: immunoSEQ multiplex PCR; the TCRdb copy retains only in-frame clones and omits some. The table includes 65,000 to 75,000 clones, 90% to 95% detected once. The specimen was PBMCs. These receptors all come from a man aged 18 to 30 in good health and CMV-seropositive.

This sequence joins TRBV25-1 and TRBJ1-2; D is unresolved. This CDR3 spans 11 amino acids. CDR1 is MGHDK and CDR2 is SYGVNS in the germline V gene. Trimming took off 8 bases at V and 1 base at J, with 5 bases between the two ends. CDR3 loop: CASENNYGYTF. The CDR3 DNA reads TGTGCCAGCGAGAATAACTATGGCTACACCTTC.

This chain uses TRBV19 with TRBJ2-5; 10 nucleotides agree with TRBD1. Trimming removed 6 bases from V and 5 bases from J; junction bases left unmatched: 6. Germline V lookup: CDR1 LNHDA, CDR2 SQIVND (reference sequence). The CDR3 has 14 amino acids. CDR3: CASSDRGQGETQYF. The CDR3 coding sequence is TGTGCCAGTAGCGACAGGGGGCAGGGGGAGACCCAGTACTTC.

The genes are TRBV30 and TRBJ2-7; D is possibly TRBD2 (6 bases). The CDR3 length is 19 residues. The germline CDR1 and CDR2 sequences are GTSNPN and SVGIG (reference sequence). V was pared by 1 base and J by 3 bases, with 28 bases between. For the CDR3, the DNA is TGTGCCTGGAGTGCTCGACTGAACGGGAGTTTGTTGTCTAGCTACGAGCAGTACTTC. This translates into CAWSARLNGSLLSSYEQYF.

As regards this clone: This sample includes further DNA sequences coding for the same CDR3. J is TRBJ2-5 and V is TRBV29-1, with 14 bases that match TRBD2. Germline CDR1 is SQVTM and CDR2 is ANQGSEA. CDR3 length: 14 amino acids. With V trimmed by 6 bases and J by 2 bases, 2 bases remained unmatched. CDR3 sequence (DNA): TGCAGCGTCCGACTAGCGGGAGGGCAAGAGACCCAGTACTTC. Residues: CSVRLAGGQETQYF.

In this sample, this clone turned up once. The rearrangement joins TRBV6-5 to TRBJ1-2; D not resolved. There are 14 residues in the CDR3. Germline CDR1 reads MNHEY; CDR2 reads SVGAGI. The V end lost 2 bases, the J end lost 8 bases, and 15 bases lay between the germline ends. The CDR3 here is CASSYLGTGGGYTF. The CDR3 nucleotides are TGTGCCAGCAGTTACCTCGGAACCGGAGGCGGCTACACCTTC.

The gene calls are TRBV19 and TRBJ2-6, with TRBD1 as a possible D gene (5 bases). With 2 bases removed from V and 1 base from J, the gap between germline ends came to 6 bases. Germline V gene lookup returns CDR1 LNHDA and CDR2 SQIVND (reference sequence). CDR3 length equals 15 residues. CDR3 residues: CASSIQGSGANVLTF. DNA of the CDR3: TGTGCCAGTAGTATACAGGGATCTGGGGCCAACGTCCTGACTTTC.

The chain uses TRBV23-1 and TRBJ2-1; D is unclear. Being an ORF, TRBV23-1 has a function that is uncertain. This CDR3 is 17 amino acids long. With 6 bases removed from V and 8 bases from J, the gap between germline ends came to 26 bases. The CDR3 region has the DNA TGCGCCAGCAGCCACAACCTCATGAGGCCCGGTTCCTATGAGCAGTTCTTC. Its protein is CASSHNLMRPGSYEQFF.

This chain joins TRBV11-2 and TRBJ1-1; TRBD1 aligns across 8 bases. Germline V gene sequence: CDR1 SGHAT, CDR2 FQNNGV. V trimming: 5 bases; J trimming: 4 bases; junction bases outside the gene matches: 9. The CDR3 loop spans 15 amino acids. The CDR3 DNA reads TGTGCCAGCAGCCCAGGACAGGGTGAAGGCACTGAAGCTTTCTTT. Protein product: CASSPGQGEGTEAFF.

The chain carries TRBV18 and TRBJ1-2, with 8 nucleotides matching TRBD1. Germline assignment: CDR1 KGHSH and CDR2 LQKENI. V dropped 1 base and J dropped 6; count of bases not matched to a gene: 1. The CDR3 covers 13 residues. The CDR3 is CASSPRGQDGYTF. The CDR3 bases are TGTGCCAGCTCACCACGGGGACAGGATGGCTACACCTTC.

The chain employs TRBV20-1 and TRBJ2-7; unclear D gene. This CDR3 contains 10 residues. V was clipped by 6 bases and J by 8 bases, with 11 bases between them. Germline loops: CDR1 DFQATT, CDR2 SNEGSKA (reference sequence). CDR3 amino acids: CSATILQQYF. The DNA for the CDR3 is TGCAGTGCAACCATCCTACAGCAGTACTTC.

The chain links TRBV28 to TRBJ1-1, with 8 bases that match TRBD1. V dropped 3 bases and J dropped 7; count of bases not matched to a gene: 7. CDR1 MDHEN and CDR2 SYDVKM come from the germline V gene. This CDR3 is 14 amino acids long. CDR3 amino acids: CASSFQGAKGEAFF. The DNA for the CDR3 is TGTGCCAGCAGTTTCCAGGGGGCAAAGGGTGAAGCTTTCTTT.

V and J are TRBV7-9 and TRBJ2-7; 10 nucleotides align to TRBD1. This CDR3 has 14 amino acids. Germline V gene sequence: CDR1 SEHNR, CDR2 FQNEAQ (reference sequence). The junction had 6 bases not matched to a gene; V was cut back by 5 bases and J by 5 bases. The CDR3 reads CASSQGTGVHEQYF. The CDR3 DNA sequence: TGTGCCAGCAGCCAAGGGACAGGGGTCCACGAGCAGTACTTC.

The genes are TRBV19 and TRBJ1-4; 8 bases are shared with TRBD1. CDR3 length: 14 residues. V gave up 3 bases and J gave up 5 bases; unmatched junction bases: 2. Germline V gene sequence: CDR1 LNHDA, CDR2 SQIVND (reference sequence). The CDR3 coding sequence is TGTGCCAGTAGTATGGACAGGGCAAATGAAAAACTGTTTTTT. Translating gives CASSMDRANEKLFF. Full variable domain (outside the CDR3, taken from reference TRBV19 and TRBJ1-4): DGGITQSPKYLFRKEGQNVTLSCEQNLNHDAMYWYRQDPGQGLRLIYYSQIVNDFQKGDIAEGYSVSREKKESFPLTVTSAQKNPTAFYLCASSMDRANEKLFFGSGTQLSVL.

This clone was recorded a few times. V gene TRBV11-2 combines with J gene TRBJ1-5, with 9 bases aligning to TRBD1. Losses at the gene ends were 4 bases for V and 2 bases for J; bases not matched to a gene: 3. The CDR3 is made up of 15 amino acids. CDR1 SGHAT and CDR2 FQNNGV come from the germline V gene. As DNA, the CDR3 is TGTGCCAGCAGCTGGGGACAGGGAGGCAATCAGCCCCAGCATTTT. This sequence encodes CASSWGQGGNQPQHF.

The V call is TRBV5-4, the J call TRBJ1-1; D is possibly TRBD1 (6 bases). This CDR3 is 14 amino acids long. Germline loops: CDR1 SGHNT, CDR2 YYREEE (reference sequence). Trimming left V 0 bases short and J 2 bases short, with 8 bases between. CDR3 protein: CASSLGGLNTEAFF. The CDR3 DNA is TGTGCCAGCAGCTTGGGGGGGCTCAACACTGAAGCTTTCTTT.

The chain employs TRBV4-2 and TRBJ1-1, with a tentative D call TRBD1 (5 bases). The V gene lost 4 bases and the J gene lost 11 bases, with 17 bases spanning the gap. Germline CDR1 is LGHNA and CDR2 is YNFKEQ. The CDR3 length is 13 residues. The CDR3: CASSLDTPVEAFF. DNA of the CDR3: TGTGCCAGCAGCCTGGACACCCCGGTCGAGGCTTTCTTT.

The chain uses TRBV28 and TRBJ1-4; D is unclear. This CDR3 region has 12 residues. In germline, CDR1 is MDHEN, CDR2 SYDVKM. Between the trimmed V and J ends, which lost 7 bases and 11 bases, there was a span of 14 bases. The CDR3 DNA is TGTGCCAGCACTAACATGGAGAAGAAACTGTTTTTT. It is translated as CASTNMEKKLFF.

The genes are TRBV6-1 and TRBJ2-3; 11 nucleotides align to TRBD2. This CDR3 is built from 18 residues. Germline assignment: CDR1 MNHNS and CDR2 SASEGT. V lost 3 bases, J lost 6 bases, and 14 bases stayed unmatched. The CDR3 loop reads CASSEVVGTSGPRDTQYF. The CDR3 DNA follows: TGTGCCAGCAGTGAGGTGGTTGGGACTAGCGGACCACGGGATACGCAGTATTTT.

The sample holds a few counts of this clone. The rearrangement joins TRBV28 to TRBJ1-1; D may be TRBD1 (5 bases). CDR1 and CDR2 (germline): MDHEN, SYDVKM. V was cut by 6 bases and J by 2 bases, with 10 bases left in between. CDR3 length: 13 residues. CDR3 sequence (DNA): TGTGCCAGCAGCCCCGGACACAACACTGAAGCTTTCTTT. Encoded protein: CASSPGHNTEAFF.

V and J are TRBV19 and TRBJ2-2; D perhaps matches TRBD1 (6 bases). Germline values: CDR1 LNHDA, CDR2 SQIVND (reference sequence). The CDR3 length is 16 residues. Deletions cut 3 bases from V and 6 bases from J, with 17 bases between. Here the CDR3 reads CASSMFLGAGSGELFF. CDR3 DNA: TGTGCCAGTAGTATGTTCTTGGGGGCCGGGTCCGGGGAGCTGTTTTTT.

This CDR3 is CASSFPRGLGYTF. The CDR3 DNA is TGTGCCAGCAGCTTCCCCAGGGGGCTGGGCTACACCTTC. The chain employs TRBV27 and TRBJ1-2, with 8 bases matching TRBD1. This CDR3 is 13 amino acids long. Germline CDR1 reads MNHEY; CDR2 reads SMNVEV (reference sequence). J gave up 8 bases and V 6 bases, and 8 bases lay outside the gene matches.

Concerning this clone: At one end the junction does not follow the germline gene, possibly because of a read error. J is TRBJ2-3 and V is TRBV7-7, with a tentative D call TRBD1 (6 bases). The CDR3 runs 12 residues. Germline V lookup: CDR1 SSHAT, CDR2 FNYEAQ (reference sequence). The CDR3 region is CASNRDTDTQYF. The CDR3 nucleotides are TGTGCTAGCAACAGGGACACAGATACGCAGTATTTT.

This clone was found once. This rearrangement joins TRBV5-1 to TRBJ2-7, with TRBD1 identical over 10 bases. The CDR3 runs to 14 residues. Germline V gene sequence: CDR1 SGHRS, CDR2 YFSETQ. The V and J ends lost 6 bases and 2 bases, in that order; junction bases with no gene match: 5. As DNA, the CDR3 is TGCGCCAGCAACCTGGGGACAGGGGCCTACGAGCAGTACTTC. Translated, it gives CASNLGTGAYEQYF.

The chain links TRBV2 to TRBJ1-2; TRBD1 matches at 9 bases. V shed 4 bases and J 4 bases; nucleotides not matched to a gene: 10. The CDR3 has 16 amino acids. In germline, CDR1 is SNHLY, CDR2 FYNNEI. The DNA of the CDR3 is TGTGCCAGCAGTGCCGGGACAGGGATCGGGGCCTATGGCTACACCTTC. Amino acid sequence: CASSAGTGIGAYGYTF.

CDR3 sequence reads: CASSLSRRDTNYGYTF. The CDR3 nucleotides are TGTGCCAGTAGTCTAAGTCGCCGGGACACGAACTATGGCTACACCTTC. The V gene is TRBV19, the J gene TRBJ1-2; TRBD1 is a possible D gene (6 bases). Trimming took 5 bases from V and 2 from J, leaving 18 bases between them. The CDR3 is 16 residues long. Germline loops: CDR1 LNHDA, CDR2 SQIVND (reference sequence).

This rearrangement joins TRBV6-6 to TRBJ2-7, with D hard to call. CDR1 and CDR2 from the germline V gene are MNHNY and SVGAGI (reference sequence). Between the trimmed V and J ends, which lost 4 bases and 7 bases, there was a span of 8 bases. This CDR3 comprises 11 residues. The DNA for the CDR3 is TGTGCCAGCAGTTTCCACCGGGAGCAGTACTTC. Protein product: CASSFHREQYF.

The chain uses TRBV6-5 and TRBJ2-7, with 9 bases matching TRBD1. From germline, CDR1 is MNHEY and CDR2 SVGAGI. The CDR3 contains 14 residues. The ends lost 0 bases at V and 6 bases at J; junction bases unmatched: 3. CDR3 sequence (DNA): TGTGCCAGCAGTTACTCGGACAGGGGTGGCGAGCAGTACTTC. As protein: CASSYSDRGGEQYF.

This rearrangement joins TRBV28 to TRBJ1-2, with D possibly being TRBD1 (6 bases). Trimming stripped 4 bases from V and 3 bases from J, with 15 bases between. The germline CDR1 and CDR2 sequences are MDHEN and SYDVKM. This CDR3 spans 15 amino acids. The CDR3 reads CASSSTAGADYGYTF. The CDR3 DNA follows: TGTGCCAGCAGTTCTACCGCAGGGGCAGACTATGGCTACACCTTC.